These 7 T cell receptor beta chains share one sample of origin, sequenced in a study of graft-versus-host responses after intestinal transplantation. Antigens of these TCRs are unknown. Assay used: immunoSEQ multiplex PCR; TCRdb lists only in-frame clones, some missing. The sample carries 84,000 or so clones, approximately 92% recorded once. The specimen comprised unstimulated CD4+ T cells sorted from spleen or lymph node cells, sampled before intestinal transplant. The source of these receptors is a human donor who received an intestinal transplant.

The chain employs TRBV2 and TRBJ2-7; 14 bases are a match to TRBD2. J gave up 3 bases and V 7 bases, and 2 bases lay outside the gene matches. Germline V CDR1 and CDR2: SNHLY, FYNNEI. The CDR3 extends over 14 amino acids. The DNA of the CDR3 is TGTGCCAGCATCGGGACTAGCGGGAGCTACGAGCAGTACTTC. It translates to CASIGTSGSYEQYF.

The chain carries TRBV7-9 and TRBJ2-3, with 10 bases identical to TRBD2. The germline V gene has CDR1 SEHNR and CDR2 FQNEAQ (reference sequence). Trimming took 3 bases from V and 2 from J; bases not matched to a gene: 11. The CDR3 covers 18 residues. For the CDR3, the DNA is TGTGCCAGCAGCTTCCGCCGCACTAGCGGGAAGAACACAGATACGCAGTATTTT. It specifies CASSFRRTSGKNTDTQYF.

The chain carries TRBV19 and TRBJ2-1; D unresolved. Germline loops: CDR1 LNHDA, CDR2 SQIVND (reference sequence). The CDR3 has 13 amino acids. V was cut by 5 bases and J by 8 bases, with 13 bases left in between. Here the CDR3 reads CASSVKQFHEQFF. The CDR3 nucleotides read TGTGCCAGTAGTGTGAAACAGTTCCATGAGCAGTTCTTC.

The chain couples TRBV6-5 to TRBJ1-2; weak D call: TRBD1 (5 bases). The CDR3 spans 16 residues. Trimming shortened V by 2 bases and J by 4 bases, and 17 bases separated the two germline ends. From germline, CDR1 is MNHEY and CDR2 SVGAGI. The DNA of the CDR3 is TGTGCCAGCAGTTACCTATACCCCGACGGGACCTATGGCTACACCTTC. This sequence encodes CASSYLYPDGTYGYTF.

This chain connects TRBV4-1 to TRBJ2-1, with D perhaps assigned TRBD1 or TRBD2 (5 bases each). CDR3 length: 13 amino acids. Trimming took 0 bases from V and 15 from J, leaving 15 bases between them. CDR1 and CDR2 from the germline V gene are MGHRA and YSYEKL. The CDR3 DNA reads TGCGCCAGCAGCCAAGAACCGGGGCCGGCCCGGTTCTTC. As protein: CASSQEPGPARFF.

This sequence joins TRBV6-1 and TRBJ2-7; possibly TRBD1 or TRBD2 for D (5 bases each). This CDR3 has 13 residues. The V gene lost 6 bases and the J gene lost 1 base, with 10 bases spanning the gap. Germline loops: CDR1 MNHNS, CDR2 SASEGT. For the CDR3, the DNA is TGTGCCAGCAGCCTGGGACCGTCCTACGAGCAGTACTTC. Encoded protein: CASSLGPSYEQYF.

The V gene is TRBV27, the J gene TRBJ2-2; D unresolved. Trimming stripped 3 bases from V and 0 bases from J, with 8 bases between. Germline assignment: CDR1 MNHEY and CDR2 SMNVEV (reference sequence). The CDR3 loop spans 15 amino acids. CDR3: CASSFKQTNTGELFF. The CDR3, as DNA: TGTGCCAGCAGTTTTAAACAGACGAACACCGGGGAGCTGTTTTTT.